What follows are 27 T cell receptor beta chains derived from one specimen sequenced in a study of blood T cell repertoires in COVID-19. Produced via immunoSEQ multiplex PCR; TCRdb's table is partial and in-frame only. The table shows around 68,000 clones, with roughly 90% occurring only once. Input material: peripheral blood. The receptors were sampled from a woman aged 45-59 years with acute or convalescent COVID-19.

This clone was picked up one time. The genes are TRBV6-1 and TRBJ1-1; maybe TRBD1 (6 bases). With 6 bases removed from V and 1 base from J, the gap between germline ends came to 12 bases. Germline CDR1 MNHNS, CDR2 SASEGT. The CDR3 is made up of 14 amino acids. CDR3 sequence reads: CASSQVTGNTEAFF. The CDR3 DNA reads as TGTGCCAGCAGCCAAGTGACAGGGAACACTGAAGCTTTCTTT.

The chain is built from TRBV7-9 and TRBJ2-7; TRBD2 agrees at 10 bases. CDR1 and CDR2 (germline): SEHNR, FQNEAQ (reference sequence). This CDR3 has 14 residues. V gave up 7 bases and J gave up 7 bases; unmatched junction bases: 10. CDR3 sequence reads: CASTNPLAGREQYF. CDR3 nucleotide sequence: TGTGCCAGCACCAACCCACTAGCGGGGAGGGAGCAGTACTTC.

As DNA, the CDR3 is TGTGCCAGCAGCCTAGCGGTCCTCGAGACCCAGTACTTC. Translated, it gives CASSLAVLETQYF. The chain uses TRBV3-1 (or the pseudogene TRBV3-2) and TRBJ2-5, with D perhaps matching TRBD2 (6 bases). This CDR3 spans 13 amino acids. Trimming cost V 4 bases and J 5 bases, with 11 bases left between them. Germline-derived CDR1 and CDR2 are LGHDT and YNNKEL (reference sequence).

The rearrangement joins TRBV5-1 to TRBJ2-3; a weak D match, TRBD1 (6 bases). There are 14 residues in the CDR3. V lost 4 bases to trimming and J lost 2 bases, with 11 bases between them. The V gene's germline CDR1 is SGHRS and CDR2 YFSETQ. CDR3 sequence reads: CASSLQGITDTQYF. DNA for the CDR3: TGCGCCAGCAGCCTTCAGGGGATCACAGATACGCAGTATTTT.

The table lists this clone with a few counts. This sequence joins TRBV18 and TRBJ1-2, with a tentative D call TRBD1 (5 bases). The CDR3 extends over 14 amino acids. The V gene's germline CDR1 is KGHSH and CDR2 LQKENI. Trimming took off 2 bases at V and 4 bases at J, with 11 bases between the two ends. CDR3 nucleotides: TGTGCCAGCTCACCAACCCGACAGTTCTATGGCTACACCTTC. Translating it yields CASSPTRQFYGYTF.

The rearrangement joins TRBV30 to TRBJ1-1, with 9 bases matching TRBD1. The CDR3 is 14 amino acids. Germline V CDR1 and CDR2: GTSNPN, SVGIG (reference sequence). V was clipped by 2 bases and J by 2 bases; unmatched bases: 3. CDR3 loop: CAWSKGQGNTEAFF. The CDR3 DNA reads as TGTGCCTGGAGTAAGGGACAGGGAAACACTGAAGCTTTCTTT.

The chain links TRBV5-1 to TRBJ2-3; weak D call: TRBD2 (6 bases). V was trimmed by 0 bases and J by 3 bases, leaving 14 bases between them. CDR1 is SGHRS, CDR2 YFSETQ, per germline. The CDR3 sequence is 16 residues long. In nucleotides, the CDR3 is TGCGCCAGCAGCTTGGCGGCCGGGAGTATTACAGATACGCAGTATTTT. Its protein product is CASSLAAGSITDTQYF. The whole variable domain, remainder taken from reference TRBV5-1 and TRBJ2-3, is KAGVTQTPRYLIKTRGQQVTLSCSPISGHRSVSWYQQTPGQGLQFLFEYFSETQRNKGNFPGRFSGRQFSNSRSEMNVSTLELGDSALYLCASSLAAGSITDTQYFGPGTRLTVL.

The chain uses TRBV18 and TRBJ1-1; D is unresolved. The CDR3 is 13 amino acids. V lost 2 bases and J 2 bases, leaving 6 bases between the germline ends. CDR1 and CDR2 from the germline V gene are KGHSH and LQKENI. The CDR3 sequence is CASSPSQNTEAFF. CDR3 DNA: TGTGCCAGCTCACCATCCCAAAACACTGAAGCTTTCTTT.

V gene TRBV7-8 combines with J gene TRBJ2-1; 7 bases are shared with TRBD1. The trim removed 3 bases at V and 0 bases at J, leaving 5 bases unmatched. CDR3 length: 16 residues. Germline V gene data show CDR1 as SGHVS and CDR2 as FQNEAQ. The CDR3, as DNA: TGTGCCAGCAGCTTTGCGGACAGGAGCTCCTACAATGAGCAGTTCTTC. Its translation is CASSFADRSSYNEQFF.

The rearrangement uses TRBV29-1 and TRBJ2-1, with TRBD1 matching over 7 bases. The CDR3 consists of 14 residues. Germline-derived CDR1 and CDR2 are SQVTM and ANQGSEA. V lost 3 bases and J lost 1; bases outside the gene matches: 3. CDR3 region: CSVEGRGSYNEQFF. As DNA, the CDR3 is TGCAGCGTTGAGGGCAGGGGGTCCTACAATGAGCAGTTCTTC.

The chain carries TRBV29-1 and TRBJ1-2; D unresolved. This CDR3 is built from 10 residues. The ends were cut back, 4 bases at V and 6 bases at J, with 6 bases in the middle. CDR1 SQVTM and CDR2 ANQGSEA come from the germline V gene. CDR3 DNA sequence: TGCAGCGTTGTCCGGGATGGCTACACCTTC. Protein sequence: CSVVRDGYTF.

CDR3 loop: CASSLGAGNYEQYF. The DNA for the CDR3 is TGCGCCAGCAGCTTAGGAGCGGGGAACTACGAGCAGTACTTC. The genes are TRBV5-1 and TRBJ2-7; the match to TRBD2 covers 7 bases. In germline, CDR1 is SGHRS, CDR2 YFSETQ. The CDR3 runs to 14 residues. V shed 2 bases and J 3 bases; nucleotides not matched to a gene: 5.

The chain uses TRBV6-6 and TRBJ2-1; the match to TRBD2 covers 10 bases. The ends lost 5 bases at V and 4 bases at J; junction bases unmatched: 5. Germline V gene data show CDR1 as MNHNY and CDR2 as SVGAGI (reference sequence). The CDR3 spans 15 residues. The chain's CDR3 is CASSKGLALYNEQFF. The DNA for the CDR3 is TGTGCCAGCAGTAAGGGACTAGCGCTATACAATGAGCAGTTCTTC.

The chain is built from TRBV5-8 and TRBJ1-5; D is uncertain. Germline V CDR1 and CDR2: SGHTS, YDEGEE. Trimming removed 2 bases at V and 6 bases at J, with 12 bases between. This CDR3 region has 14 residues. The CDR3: CASSLSYGSQPQHF. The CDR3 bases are TGTGCCAGCAGCTTATCCTATGGGAGTCAGCCCCAGCATTTT.

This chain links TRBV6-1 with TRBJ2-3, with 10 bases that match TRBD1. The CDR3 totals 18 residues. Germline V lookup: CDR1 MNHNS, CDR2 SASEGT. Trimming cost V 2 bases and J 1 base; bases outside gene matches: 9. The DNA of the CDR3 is TGTGCCAGCAGTGAAACCGGGACAGGGGTCCTCCGCACAGATACGCAGTATTTT. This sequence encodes CASSETGTGVLRTDTQYF.

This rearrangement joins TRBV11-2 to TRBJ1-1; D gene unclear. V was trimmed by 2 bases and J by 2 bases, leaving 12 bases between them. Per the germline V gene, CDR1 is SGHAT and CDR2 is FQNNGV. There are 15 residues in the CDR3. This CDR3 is CASSLQAAKNTEAFF. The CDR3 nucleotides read TGTGCCAGCAGCTTACAGGCAGCTAAAAACACTGAAGCTTTCTTT.

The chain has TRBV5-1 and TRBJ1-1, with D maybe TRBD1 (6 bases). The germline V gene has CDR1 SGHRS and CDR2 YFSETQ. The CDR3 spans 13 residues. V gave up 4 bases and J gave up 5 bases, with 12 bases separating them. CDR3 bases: TGCGCCAGCAGCATCTCAGGGGTAACTGAAGCTTTCTTT. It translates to CASSISGVTEAFF.

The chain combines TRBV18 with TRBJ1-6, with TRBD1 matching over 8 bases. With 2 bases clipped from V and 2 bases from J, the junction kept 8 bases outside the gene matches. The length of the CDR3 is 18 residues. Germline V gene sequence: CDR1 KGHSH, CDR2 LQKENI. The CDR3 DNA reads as TGTGCCAGCTCACCATCGGTAGGACAGGGCCCCTATAATTCACCCCTCCACTTT. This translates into CASSPSVGQGPYNSPLHF.

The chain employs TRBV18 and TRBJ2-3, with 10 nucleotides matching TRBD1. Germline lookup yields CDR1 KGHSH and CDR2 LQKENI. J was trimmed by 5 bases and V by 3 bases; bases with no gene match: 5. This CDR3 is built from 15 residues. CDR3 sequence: CASSPPGTGEDTQYF. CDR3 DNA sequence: TGTGCCAGCTCACCGCCCGGGACAGGGGAAGATACGCAGTATTTT. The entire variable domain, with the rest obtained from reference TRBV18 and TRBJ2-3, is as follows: NAGVMQNPRHLVRRRGQEARLRCSPMKGHSHVYWYRQLPEEGLKFMVYLQKENIIDESGMPKERFSAEFPKEGPSILRIQQVVRGDSAAYFCASSPPGTGEDTQYFGPGTRLTVL.

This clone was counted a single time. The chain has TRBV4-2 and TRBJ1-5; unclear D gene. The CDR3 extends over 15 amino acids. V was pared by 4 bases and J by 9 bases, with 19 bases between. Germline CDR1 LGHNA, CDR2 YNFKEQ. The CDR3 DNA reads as TGTGCCAGCAGCCCGCGGGCCGACGACCCAGGGCCCCAGCATTTT. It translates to CASSPRADDPGPQHF.

The CDR3 is CATSDRGGGALNEQFF. The CDR3 DNA follows: TGTGCCACCAGTGATAGGGGAGGGGGGGCGCTCAATGAGCAGTTCTTC. The chain couples TRBV24-1 to TRBJ2-1, with D possibly TRBD2 on 7 matching bases. The germline V gene encodes CDR1 KGHDR and CDR2 SFDVKD. V lost 3 bases to trimming and J lost 6 bases, with 17 bases between them. This CDR3 is built from 16 residues.

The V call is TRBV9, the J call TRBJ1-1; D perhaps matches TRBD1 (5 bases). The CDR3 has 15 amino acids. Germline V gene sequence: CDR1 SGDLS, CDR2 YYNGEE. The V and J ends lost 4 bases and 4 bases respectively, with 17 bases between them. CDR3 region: CASSPLGAGITEAFF. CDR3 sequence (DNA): TGTGCCAGCAGCCCCCTTGGGGCAGGGATCACTGAAGCTTTCTTT.

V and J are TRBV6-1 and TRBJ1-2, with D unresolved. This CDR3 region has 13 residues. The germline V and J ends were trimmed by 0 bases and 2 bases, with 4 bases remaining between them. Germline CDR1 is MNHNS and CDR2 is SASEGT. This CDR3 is CASSEAGNYGYTF. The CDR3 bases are TGTGCCAGCAGTGAAGCGGGCAACTATGGCTACACCTTC.

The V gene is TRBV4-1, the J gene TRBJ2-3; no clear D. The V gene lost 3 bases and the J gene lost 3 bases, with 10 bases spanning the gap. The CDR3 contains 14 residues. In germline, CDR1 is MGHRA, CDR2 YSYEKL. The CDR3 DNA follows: TGCGCCAGCAGCCACCTCCGGGTGACAGATACGCAGTATTTT. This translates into CASSHLRVTDTQYF.

CDR3 in amino acids: CASSLKSGPGGGEQYF. The CDR3 DNA is TGCGCCAGCAGCCTAAAGAGTGGGCCAGGGGGCGGCGAGCAGTACTTC. J is TRBJ2-7 and V is TRBV4-1; the match to TRBD1 covers 8 bases. The junction had 14 bases not matched to a gene; V was cut back by 4 bases and J by 6 bases. CDR1 MGHRA and CDR2 YSYEKL come from the germline V gene. The CDR3 loop spans 16 amino acids.

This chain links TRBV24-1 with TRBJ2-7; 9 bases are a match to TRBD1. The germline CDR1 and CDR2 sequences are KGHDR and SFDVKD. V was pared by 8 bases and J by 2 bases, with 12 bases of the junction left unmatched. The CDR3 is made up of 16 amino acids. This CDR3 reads CATIPSRDRAPYEQYF. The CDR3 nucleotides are TGTGCCACCATTCCTTCCCGGGACAGGGCACCCTACGAGCAGTACTTC.

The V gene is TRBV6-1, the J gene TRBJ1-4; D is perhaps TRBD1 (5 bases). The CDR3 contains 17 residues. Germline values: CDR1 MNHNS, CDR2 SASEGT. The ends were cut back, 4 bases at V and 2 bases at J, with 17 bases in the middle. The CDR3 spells CASSAQGRRATNEKLFF. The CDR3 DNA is TGTGCCAGCAGTGCGCAGGGCAGGCGCGCCACTAATGAAAAACTGTTTTTT.